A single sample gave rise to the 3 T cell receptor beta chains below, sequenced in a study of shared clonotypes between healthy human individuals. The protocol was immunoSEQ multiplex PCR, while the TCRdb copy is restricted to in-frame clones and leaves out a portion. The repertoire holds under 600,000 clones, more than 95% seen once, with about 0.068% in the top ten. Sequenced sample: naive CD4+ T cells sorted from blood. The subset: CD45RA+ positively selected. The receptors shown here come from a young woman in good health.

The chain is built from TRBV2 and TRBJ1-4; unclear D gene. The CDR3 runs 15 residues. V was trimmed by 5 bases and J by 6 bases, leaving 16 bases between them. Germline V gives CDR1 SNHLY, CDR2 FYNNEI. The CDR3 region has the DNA TGTGCCAGCAGTTCATCTATGGGAATGGATGAAAAACTGTTTTTT. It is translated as CASSSSMGMDEKLFF.

CDR3 region: CAWSRLAGSAEQFF. The CDR3 DNA reads TGTGCCTGGAGTAGACTAGCGGGGTCCGCTGAGCAGTTCTTC. The chain has TRBV30 and TRBJ2-1; 11 positions agree with TRBD2. Germline-derived CDR1 and CDR2 are GTSNPN and SVGIG (reference sequence). The CDR3 contains 14 residues. V lost 2 bases and J lost 9; bases outside the gene matches: 6.

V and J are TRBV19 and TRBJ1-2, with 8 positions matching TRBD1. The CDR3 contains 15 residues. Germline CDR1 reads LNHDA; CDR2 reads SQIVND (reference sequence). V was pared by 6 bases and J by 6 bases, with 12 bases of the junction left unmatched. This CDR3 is CASSQTRQGSDGYTF. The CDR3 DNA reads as TGTGCCAGTAGCCAAACCCGACAGGGGTCAGATGGCTACACCTTC.